This record looks at one T cell receptor beta chain sequence and its context. Its cognate antigen is unknown. Unique molecular identifiers tagged the TCR beta cDNA libraries. T cells numbering about 0.85 to 10 million yielded cDNA molecules that totaled about 500,000. In TCRdb, the PCR reads were re-called with MiXCR into one record per CDR3 protein. Of 450,000 to 700,000 distinct CDR3 sequences in the sample, 44% are singletons; the top ten hold 1.5% to 2%. Germline lookup yields CDR1 SQVTM and CDR2 ANQGSEA. The ends lost 6 bases at V and 7 bases at J; junction bases unmatched: 14. The CDR3 is 16 amino acids. This specimen belongs to a study of post-analysis software for immune sequencing data. Regarding the study as a whole: Four or five TRBV segments (TRBV5-6, TRBV5-1 and TRBV20-1 among them) occurred more frequently in patients than in controls. The F measure placed samples prepared in the same batch into strongly shared clusters.

The rearrangement joins TRBV29-1 to TRBJ2-2; 10 nucleotides align to TRBD1. Material for sequencing was blood. The TCR originated in a girl aged 10 to 17 with multiple sclerosis. Here the CDR3 reads CSVLPSDRGQSGELFF. CDR3 sequence (DNA): TGCAGCGTCCTCCCCAGCGACAGGGGGCAGAGCGGGGAGCTGTTTTTT.